A single sample is the source of the 19 T cell receptor beta chains below, sequenced in a study of T-cell memory formation after mild COVID-19. TCRdb itself ran the 5' RACE reads through MiXCR, one entry per CDR3 protein. The table includes about 160,000 distinct CDR3 sequences, 30% to 35% detected once. Sequencing input: PBMCs or a T cell subset sorted from them (not recorded which). The receptors derive from an adult woman who had mild COVID-19 (a few samples of this study predate the infection). Cell type and time point are not known.

The chain uses TRBV6-2 or TRBV6-3 and TRBJ2-3; 7 bases fit TRBD2. The CDR3 is 17 amino acids. The V and J ends lost 0 bases and 2 bases, in that order; junction bases with no gene match: 8. CDR1 and CDR2 from the germline V gene are MNHEY and SVGEGT. For the CDR3, the DNA is TGTGCCAGCAGTTACTCGTCAGCGGGATCAATCACAGATACGCAGTATTTT. Encoded protein: CASSYSSAGSITDTQYF.

This clonotype showed up just a few times. The genes are TRBV29-1 and TRBJ2-7, with 7 nucleotides matching TRBD2. Germline CDR1 is SQVTM and CDR2 is ANQGSEA. V shed 2 bases, J shed 0 bases, and the junction held 7 bases outside the gene matches. CDR3 length: 15 residues. The CDR3 bases are TGCAGCGTTGAAAGGGCGGGGGAAAACTCCTACGAGCAGTACTTC. Its protein product is CSVERAGENSYEQYF.

This clonotype was detected only a few times. In DNA, the CDR3 is TGCAGTGCCCCCGTGACACTCAATAGCAATCAGCCCCAGCATTTT. This sequence encodes CSAPVTLNSNQPQHF. The chain has TRBV20-1 and TRBJ1-5, with D unresolved. Germline CDR1 reads DFQATT; CDR2 reads SNEGSKA (reference sequence). Between the trimmed V and J ends, which lost 6 bases and 0 bases, there was a span of 15 bases. CDR3 length: 15 amino acids.

This clonotype was counted a few times. CDR3 sequence (DNA): TGTGCCATCAGTGATAGGGGGGGGCCTGGTCTGAATGAGCAGTTCTTC. It yields the protein CAISDRGGPGLNEQFF. This rearrangement joins TRBV10-3 to TRBJ2-1; D is possibly TRBD2 (7 bases). Germline V CDR1 and CDR2: ENHRY, SYGVKD. The CDR3 has 16 amino acids. Trimming left V 3 bases short and J 7 bases short, with 19 bases between.

The CDR3 is CASTQGPVPGGNIQYF. CDR3 nucleotides: TGTGCCAGCACCCAGGGCCCGGTCCCCGGTGGAAACATTCAGTACTTC. The chain joins TRBV5-5 to TRBJ2-4, with D tentatively TRBD1 (5 bases). Trimming shortened V by 6 bases and J by 6 bases, and 22 bases separated the two germline ends. The germline gives CDR1 SGHKS, CDR2 YYEKEE (reference sequence). This CDR3 spans 16 amino acids.

The V call is TRBV19, the J call TRBJ2-7; the D gene could be TRBD1 or TRBD2 (5 bases each). Between the trimmed V and J ends, which lost 6 bases and 1 base, there was a span of 10 bases. Looked up from germline, CDR1 is LNHDA and CDR2 is SQIVND (reference sequence). The CDR3 consists of 13 residues. The chain's CDR3 is CASRGDGSYEQYF. In DNA form, the CDR3 reads TGTGCCAGTAGGGGGGACGGATCCTACGAGCAGTACTTC.

This clonotype was recorded at least ten times. The chain is built from TRBV12-3 or TRBV12-4 and TRBJ1-1; tentatively, D is TRBD1 (6 bases). V gave up 5 bases and J gave up 0 bases, with 10 bases separating them. CDR3 length: 14 residues. The CDR3 protein is CASSPGQLNTEAFF. Written as DNA, the CDR3 is TGTGCCAGCAGTCCGGGACAACTGAACACTGAAGCTTTCTTT.

The V call is TRBV6-5, the J call TRBJ1-2; 9 nucleotides align to TRBD1. Germline CDR1 MNHEY, CDR2 SVGAGI. V lost 7 bases, J lost 4 bases, and 7 bases stayed unmatched. The CDR3 is 14 amino acids. The CDR3 DNA is TGTGCCAGCATCCGACAGGGGGGGACCTATGGCTACACCTTC. It yields the protein CASIRQGGTYGYTF.

The genes are TRBV4-1 and TRBJ1-3; no reliable D call. The CDR3 runs to 19 residues. Per germline, CDR1 MGHRA and CDR2 YSYEKL. V was cut by 2 bases and J by 4 bases, with 24 bases left in between. CDR3 in DNA: TGCGCCAGCAGCCAATCCGCGACGGCGGGCCCGGCGCGCGGAAACACCATATATTTT. It specifies CASSQSATAGPARGNTIYF.

J is TRBJ2-7 and V is TRBV20-1; 8 bases are shared with TRBD2. This CDR3 is built from 15 residues. The J segment lost 0 bases and the V segment lost 3 bases, leaving 7 bases of the junction unmatched. Germline CDR1 is DFQATT and CDR2 is SNEGSKA (reference sequence). The CDR3 sequence: CSARGLGYDSYEQYF. The CDR3 coding sequence is TGCAGTGCTAGGGGACTAGGGTATGACTCCTACGAGCAGTACTTC.

This clonotype was found a few times. The chain links TRBV5-1 to TRBJ1-1, with 8 bases that match TRBD1. The CDR3 covers 15 residues. The germline CDR1 and CDR2 sequences are SGHRS and YFSETQ. V dropped 6 bases and J dropped 3; count of bases not matched to a gene: 10. CDR3 DNA sequence: TGCGCCAGCACGGGGGCAGGGGGCGCCGACACTGAAGCTTTCTTT. Amino acid sequence: CASTGAGGADTEAFF.

V and J are TRBV20-1 and TRBJ2-7; TRBD2 is a possible D gene (5 bases). CDR1 is DFQATT, CDR2 SNEGSKA, per germline (reference sequence). Trimming removed 1 base from V and 3 bases from J, with 10 bases in between. This CDR3 spans 13 amino acids. The CDR3 is CSARGNSDYEQYF. The DNA for the CDR3 is TGCAGTGCTAGAGGAAATAGCGACTACGAGCAGTACTTC.

The sample holds a few counts of this clonotype. This chain connects TRBV14 to TRBJ2-3; D might be TRBD1 (6 bases). The CDR3 is made up of 14 amino acids. The V end was cut by 4 bases, the J end by 2 bases, with 10 bases between. Germline values: CDR1 SGHDN, CDR2 FVKESK. CDR3 bases: TGTGCCAGCAGCCTCATGGGGGCCACAGATACGCAGTATTTT. The encoded protein is CASSLMGATDTQYF.

This clonotype showed up just a few times. V gene TRBV2 combines with J gene TRBJ2-6, with unresolved D. V was shortened by 9 bases and J by 0 bases, with 6 bases between the two germline ends. Germline CDR1 reads SNHLY; CDR2 reads FYNNEI. The CDR3 is 13 amino acids. This CDR3 reads CARGYSGANVLTF. CDR3 in DNA: TGTGCCAGGGGGTACTCTGGGGCCAACGTCCTGACTTTC.

J is TRBJ2-3 and V is TRBV4-1, with TRBD2 identical over 7 bases. The CDR3 runs to 15 residues. Losses at the gene ends were 1 base for V and 6 bases for J; bases not matched to a gene: 7. In germline, CDR1 is MGHRA, CDR2 YSYEKL. This CDR3 reads CASSQVWGGGDTQYF. Written as DNA, the CDR3 is TGCGCCAGCAGCCAAGTTTGGGGGGGAGGGGATACGCAGTATTTT.

The genes are TRBV24-1 and TRBJ2-7; TRBD1 matches at 10 bases. The CDR3 is 13 amino acids. Germline V gene sequence: CDR1 KGHDR, CDR2 SFDVKD. With V trimmed by 4 bases and J by 6 bases, 2 bases remained unmatched. For the CDR3, the DNA is TGTGCCACCAGTGAGTGGACAGGGGGCGAGCAGTACTTC. This translates into CATSEWTGGEQYF.

A few counts support this clonotype. The genes are TRBV5-6 and TRBJ2-7; TRBD1 is a possible D gene (5 bases). Trimming took 4 bases from V and 0 from J, leaving 14 bases between them. Per germline, CDR1 SGHDT and CDR2 YYEEEE. The CDR3 loop spans 15 amino acids. CDR3 amino acids: CASSAQGPLSYEQYF. The DNA for the CDR3 is TGTGCCAGCAGCGCCCAGGGCCCCCTCTCCTACGAGCAGTACTTC.

This chain links TRBV7-9 with TRBJ2-7; possible D gene TRBD1, 6 bases. This CDR3 has 14 amino acids. Germline CDR1 is SEHNR and CDR2 is FQNEAQ (reference sequence). V lost 5 bases to trimming and J lost 7 bases, with 18 bases between them. CDR3 nucleotides: TGTGCCAGCAGCCAAGGCCCAGGGGTGGGGGAGCAGTACTTC. Translating it yields CASSQGPGVGEQYF.

As DNA, the CDR3 is TGCGCCAGCAGTCAGCGGCGGGCCGACTACGAGCAGTACTTC. It translates to CASSQRRADYEQYF. The chain employs TRBV23-1 and TRBJ2-7; D might be TRBD2 (5 bases). TRBV23-1 is classed as an ORF, of uncertain function. The CDR3 runs to 14 residues. Trimming stripped 3 bases from V and 3 bases from J, with 12 bases between.